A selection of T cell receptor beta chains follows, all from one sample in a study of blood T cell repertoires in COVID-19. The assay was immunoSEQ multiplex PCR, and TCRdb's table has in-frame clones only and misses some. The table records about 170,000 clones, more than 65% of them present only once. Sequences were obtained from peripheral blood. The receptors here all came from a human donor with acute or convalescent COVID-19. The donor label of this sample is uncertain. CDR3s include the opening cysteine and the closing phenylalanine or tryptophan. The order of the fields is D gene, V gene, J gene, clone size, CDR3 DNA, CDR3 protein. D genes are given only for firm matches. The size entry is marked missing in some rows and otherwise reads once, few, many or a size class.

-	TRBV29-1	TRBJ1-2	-	TGCAGCGTTGAGGAACAGGGTCAAGGCTACACCTTC	CSVEEQGQGYTF
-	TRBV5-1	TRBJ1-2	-	TGCGCCAGCAGCTTGGAAACAGATACCCGGAATGGCTACACCTTC	CASSLETDTRNGYTF
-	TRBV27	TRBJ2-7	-	TGTGCCAGCAGTGTAGACAGGAGAACCGAGCAGTACTTC	CASSVDRRTEQYF
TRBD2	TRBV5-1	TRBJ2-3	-	TGCGCCTGTTCCGCGGCTAGCGGGTTGGCAGATACGCAGTATTTT	CACSAASGLADTQYF
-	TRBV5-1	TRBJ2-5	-	TGCGCCAGCAGCTCTAGCAGTCTGATTCAAGAGACCCAGTACTTC	CASSSSSLIQETQYF
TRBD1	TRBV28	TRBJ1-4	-	TGTGCCAGCAGGCCCACAGGGGCTAATGAAAAACTGTTTTTT	CASRPTGANEKLFF
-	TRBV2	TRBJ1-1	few	TGTGCCAGCAGGAGGGCGGGGTGGGTCCGATTCGGGAACACTGAAGCTTTCTTT	CASRRAGWVRFGNTEAFF
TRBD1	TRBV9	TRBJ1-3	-	TGTGCCAGCACCACGGAGGACAGGGCTGGAAACACCATATATTTT	CASTTEDRAGNTIYF
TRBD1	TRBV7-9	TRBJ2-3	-	TGTGCCAGCAGCTTAGGGACAGGGGTCTTATCAGATACGCAGTATTTT	CASSLGTGVLSDTQYF
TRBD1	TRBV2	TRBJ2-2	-	TGTGCCAGCGGTCGGGACAGCAACACCGGGGAGCTGTTTTTT	CASGRDSNTGELFF
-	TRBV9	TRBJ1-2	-	TGTGCCAGCAACAGGGAATTTAACTATGGCTACACCTTC	CASNREFNYGYTF
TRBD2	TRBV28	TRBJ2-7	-	TGTGCCAGCAGTTCTTTCCAGACTAGCGCCCTCCTAGAGCAGTACTTC	CASSSFQTSALLEQYF
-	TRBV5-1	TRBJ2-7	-	TGCGCCAGCAGCTTGGAACGGGACGAGCAGTACTTC	CASSLERDEQYF
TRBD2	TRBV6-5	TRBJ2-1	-	TGTGCCAGCAGTTACTCCTCTAGCGGGAGGGGTGAGCAGTTCTTC	CASSYSSSGRGEQFF
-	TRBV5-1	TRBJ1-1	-	TGCGCCAGCAGCTTGGCGGGGGAACGGTCTGGGGCTTTCTTT	CASSLAGERSGAFF
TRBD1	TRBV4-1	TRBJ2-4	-	TGCGCCAGCAGCCCTCTTAGAGGGACAGGGGTCAAAAACATTCAGTACTTC	CASSPLRGTGVKNIQYF
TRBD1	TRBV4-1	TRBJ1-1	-	TGCGCCAGCAGCCAAGAGGGGGACAGGGGCGAAGCTTTCTTT	CASSQEGDRGEAFF
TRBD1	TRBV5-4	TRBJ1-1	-	TGTGCCAGCAGCTGGGACAGGGGGAACACTGAAGCTTTCTTT	CASSWDRGNTEAFF
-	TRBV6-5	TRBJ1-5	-	TGTGCCAGCAGTTACCGGCGGAATCAGCCCCAGCATTTT	CASSYRRNQPQHF
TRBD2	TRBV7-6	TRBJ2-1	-	TGTGCCAGCAGCTCGGATCCGACTAGCGGGGGGGCGAGCTCCTACAATGAGCAGTTCTTC	CASSSDPTSGGASSYNEQFF
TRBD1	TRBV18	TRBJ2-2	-	TGTGCCAGCTCATCAGGACAGGGTCACACCGGGGAGCTGTTTTTT	CASSSGQGHTGELFF
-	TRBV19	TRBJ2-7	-	TGTGCCAGTAGTATTGGGGGCCAGCTGATATACGAGCAGTACTTC	CASSIGGQLIYEQYF
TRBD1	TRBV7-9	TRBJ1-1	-	TGTGCCAGCAGCACCGGACAGGGTAACACTGAAGCTTTCTTT	CASSTGQGNTEAFF
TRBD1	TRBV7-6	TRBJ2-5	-	TGTGCCAGCAGCTTATGGGGACAGGGAAGCCAAGAGACCCAGTACTTC	CASSLWGQGSQETQYF
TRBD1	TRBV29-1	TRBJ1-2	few	TGCAGCGTGGGACAGCTGGTTTGGGGCTACACCTTC	CSVGQLVWGYTF
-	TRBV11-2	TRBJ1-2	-	TGTGCCAGCAGCCCTCTGGGGCTAGGTACCTATGGCTACACCTTC	CASSPLGLGTYGYTF
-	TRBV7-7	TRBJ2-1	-	TGTGCTAGCAGCCCCGGGCTAGCAGTCTCCAATGAGCAGTTCTTC	CASSPGLAVSNEQFF
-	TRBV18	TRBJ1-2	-	TGTGCCAGCTCACCTCGGGACAATGCCTATGGCTACACCTTC	CASSPRDNAYGYTF
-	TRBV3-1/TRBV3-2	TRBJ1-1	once	TGTGCCAGCAGCCAAGAAGGGGGGGGAAACACTGAAGCTTTCTTT	CASSQEGGGNTEAFF
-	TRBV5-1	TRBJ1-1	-	TGCGCCAGCACGTATCGGGTGAACACTGAAGCTTTCTTT	CASTYRVNTEAFF
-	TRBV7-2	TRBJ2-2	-	TGTGCCAGCAGCGGGGACTCAGGAGGGGAGCTGTTTTTT	CASSGDSGGELFF
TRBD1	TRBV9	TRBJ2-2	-	TGTGCCAGCAGCGTAGGACAGGGGGCCGACACCGGGGAGCTGTTTTTT	CASSVGQGADTGELFF
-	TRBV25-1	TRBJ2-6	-	TGTGCCAGCAGTGAAGGGGGCAGGGCCGGGGCCAACGTCCTGACTTTC	CASSEGGRAGANVLTF
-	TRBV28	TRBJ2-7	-	TGTGCCAGCAGTGGGGGGCTAGGGGACAGTCGCAAGCAGTACTTC	CASSGGLGDSRKQYF
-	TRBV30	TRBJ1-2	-	TGTGCCTGGAGTGTAGGAGGAGATGGCTACACCTTC	CAWSVGGDGYTF
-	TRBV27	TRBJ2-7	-	TGTGCCCGGTCCTACGAGCAGTACTTC	CARSYEQYF
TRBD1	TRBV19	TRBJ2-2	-	TGTGCCAGTATCTGGGACAGGGACCTTCTTAACACCGGGGAGCTGTTTTTT	CASIWDRDLLNTGELFF
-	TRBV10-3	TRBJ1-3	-	TGTGCCATCAGTGAGTCCAGGGGTGGAAACACCATATATTTT	CAISESRGGNTIYF
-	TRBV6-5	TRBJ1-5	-	TGTGCCGTCCGGGGGCCGGGAGGGGATCAGCCCCAGCATTTT	CAVRGPGGDQPQHF
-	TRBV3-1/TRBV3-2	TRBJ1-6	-	TGTGCCAGCAGCCAAGGGGGGGGCGCGTTATCAGGATCACCCCTCCACTTT	CASSQGGGALSGSPLHF
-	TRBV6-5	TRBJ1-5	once	TGTGCCAGCTCCCTAGGGGGATTAACGGGTCAGCCCCAGCATTTT	CASSLGGLTGQPQHF
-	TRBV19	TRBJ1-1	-	TGTGCCAGTAGACCGTTTATGAACACCGAAGCTTTCTTT	CASRPFMNTEAFF
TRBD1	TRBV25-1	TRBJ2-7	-	TGTGCCACCCGCCAGGACAGGGGCTACGAGCAGTACTTC	CATRQDRGYEQYF
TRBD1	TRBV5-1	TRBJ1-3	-	TGCGCCAGCAGATTGACAGGGGCAGGAAACACCATATATTTT	CASRLTGAGNTIYF
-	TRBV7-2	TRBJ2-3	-	TGTGCCAGCAGCTTAAACCCGGATGGGAGGACTTTT	CASSLNPDGRTF